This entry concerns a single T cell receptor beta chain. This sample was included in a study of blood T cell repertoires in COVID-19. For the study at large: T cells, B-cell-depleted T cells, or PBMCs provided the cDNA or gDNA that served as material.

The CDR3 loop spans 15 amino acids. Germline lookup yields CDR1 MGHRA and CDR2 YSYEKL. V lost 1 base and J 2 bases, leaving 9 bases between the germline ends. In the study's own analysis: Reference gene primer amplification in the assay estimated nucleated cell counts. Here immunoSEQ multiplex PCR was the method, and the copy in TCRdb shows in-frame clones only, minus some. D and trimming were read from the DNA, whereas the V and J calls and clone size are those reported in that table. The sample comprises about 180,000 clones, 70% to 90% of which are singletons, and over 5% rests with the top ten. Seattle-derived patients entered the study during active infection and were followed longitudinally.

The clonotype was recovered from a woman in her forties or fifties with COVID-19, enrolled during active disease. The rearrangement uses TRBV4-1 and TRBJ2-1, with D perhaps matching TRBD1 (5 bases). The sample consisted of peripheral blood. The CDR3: CASSQGWTPYNEQFF. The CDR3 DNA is TGCGCCAGCAGCCAAGGGTGGACACCCTACAATGAGCAGTTCTTC.